Detailed here is one TCR beta chain. Its target is not known. At one of its ends the junction is not consistent with the germline gene, which may arise from a read error. CDR1 and CDR2 (germline): SGHRS, YFSETQ. This CDR3 has 16 amino acids. PCR used 60 Vbeta primers and 13 Jbeta primers. Only in-frame clones appear in the TCRdb table, and some are missing; sequencing was by immunoSEQ multiplex PCR. The sample has over 130,000 clones; roughly 63% are singletons. This specimen belongs to a study of cytomegalovirus exposure and HLA in healthy donors. Study information: In terms of ancestry, the Caucasian-associated cluster contained about 81% of the approximately 400 genotyped donors. Study findings and constraints: In a later analysis, V- and J-gene trimming of beta chains associated with a DCLRE1C missense variant, replicated independently. Association of approximately 18,000 TCR beta sequences with HLA alleles was found at 0.05 false discovery rate in a later analysis. It was fewer than 200 TCR beta chains that were listed as cytomegalovirus-associated.

The sample consisted of PBMCs. The rearrangement uses TRBV5-1 and TRBJ2-7; D may be TRBD1 (5 bases). The TCR was taken from a woman aged 55 to 70 in good health and CMV-seropositive. CDR3 sequence reads: CASRLAGHLYSGEQYF. Written as DNA, the CDR3 is TGCGCCAGCAGGTTGGCCGGACACTTATACTCTGGCGAGCAGTACTTC.